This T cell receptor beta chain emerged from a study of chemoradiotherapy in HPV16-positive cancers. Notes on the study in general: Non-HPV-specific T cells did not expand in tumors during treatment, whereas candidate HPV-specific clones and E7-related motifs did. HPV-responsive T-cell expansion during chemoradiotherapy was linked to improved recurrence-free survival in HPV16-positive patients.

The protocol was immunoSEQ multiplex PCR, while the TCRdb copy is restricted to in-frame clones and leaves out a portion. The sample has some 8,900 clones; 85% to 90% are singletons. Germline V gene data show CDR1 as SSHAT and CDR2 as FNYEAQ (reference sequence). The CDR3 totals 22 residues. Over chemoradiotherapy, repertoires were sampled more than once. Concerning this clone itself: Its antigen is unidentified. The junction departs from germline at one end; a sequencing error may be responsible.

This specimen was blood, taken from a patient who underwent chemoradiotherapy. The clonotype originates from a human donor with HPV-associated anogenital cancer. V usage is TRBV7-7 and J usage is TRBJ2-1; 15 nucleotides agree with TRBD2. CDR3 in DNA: TGTGCTAGCAGCTTAGAAGTATGGACTAGCGGGAGGGCGGTCGGCGCGTACAATGAGCAGTTCTTC. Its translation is CASSLEVWTSGRAVGAYNEQFF.